This T cell receptor (beta chain) was retrieved from a study of identical twins. Study-wide results and limits: Not following the same donors, the study drew its conclusions from cross-sectional statistical analysis. Cord blood's abundant beta clonotypes had fewer insertions, unlike memory repertoires.

TCRdb reprocessed the 5' RACE reads via MiXCR and lists one record per CDR3 protein. Found here are 510,000 or so distinct CDR3 sequences, nearly 15% of them singletons; the top ten hold around 0.4%. Points on this clonotype: What it recognizes is unknown.

V dropped 5 bases and J dropped 10; count of bases not matched to a gene: 17. Per germline, CDR1 SGHTA and CDR2 FQGTGA. The CDR3 contains 16 residues. This sample also belongs to another study, concerning yellow fever vaccine responses in identical twins. That study reports: Twins reportedly appeared to share part of their vaccine T cell response while keeping part individual.

This clonotype originated in a woman under 30 in good health. Material for sequencing was CD4+ T cells sorted from blood. The chain joins TRBV7-3 to TRBJ2-5; TRBD1 matches 9 bases. The CDR3 is CASSPGHRTGAMNQYF. CDR3 nucleotides: TGTGCCAGCAGCCCGGGTCATCGGACAGGGGCAATGAACCAGTACTTC.